These T cell receptor beta chains were read from a single sample in a study of cytomegalovirus exposure and HLA in healthy donors. The assay was immunoSEQ multiplex PCR, and TCRdb's table has in-frame clones only and misses some. The data contain approximately 300,000 clones, roughly 80% of them seen just once; the ten biggest clones take up about 0.29%. The sequenced sample consisted of PBMCs. The origin of the receptors is a girl aged 2-10 years in good health and CMV-seronegative. Each CDR3 is given with its conserved first and last residue. D genes are given only for firm matches. Clone sizes are given selectively: once, few, many, or a class where the clone is expanded.

abundance: few
d_gene: NA
v_gene: TRBV11-2
j_gene: TRBJ2-5
CDR3aa: CASSPLETQYF
CDR3nt: TGTGCCAGCAGCCCACTTGAGACCCAGTACTTC

abundance: NA
d_gene: NA
v_gene: TRBV9
j_gene: TRBJ2-2
CDR3aa: CASSARNTGELFF
CDR3nt: TGTGCCAGCAGCGCGCGGAACACCGGGGAGCTGTTTTTT

abundance: NA
d_gene: NA
v_gene: TRBV28
j_gene: TRBJ1-2
CDR3aa: CASTLDGPGGYTF
CDR3nt: TGTGCCAGCACCCTAGACGGCCCGGGAGGCTACACCTTC

abundance: NA
d_gene: TRBD1
v_gene: TRBV27
j_gene: TRBJ1-4
CDR3aa: CASSPQDRGATNEKLFF
CDR3nt: TGTGCCAGCAGTCCGCAGGACAGGGGAGCAACTAATGAAAAACTGTTTTTT

abundance: NA
d_gene: NA
v_gene: TRBV6-5
j_gene: TRBJ2-7
CDR3aa: CASSRRQVASYEQYF
CDR3nt: TGTGCCAGCAGTAGAAGACAGGTAGCTTCCTACGAGCAGTACTTC

abundance: NA
d_gene: TRBD2
v_gene: TRBV19
j_gene: TRBJ2-1
CDR3aa: CASIAGGTSYNEQFF
CDR3nt: TGTGCCAGTATCGCCGGGGGGACCTCCTACAATGAGCAGTTCTTC

abundance: NA
d_gene: TRBD1
v_gene: TRBV7-9
j_gene: TRBJ2-7
CDR3aa: CASSSPGQGLSREQYF
CDR3nt: TGTGCCAGCAGTTCCCCGGGACAGGGTTTAAGTCGGGAGCAGTACTTC

abundance: once
d_gene: NA
v_gene: TRBV28
j_gene: TRBJ2-7
CDR3aa: CASSSPHDTSSYEQYF
CDR3nt: TGTGCCAGCAGTTCTCCCCATGACACGAGCTCCTACGAGCAGTACTTC

abundance: NA
d_gene: NA
v_gene: TRBV11-2
j_gene: TRBJ1-6
CDR3aa: CASSLAPGHLSPLHF
CDR3nt: TGTGCCAGCAGCTTAGCTCCGGGACACCTTTCACCCCTCCACTTT

abundance: NA
d_gene: TRBD2
v_gene: TRBV25-1
j_gene: TRBJ2-7
CDR3aa: CASSRLAGAYEQYF
CDR3nt: TGTGCCAGCAGCCGACTAGCGGGAGCCTACGAGCAGTACTTC

abundance: few
d_gene: TRBD2
v_gene: TRBV10-1
j_gene: TRBJ2-1
CDR3aa: CASSRTSGSGDEQFF
CDR3nt: TGCGCCAGCAGTAGGACTAGCGGGAGTGGTGATGAGCAGTTCTTC

abundance: NA
d_gene: TRBD2
v_gene: TRBV5-4
j_gene: TRBJ2-5
CDR3aa: CASSLDQGLAGGGTQYF
CDR3nt: TGTGCCAGCAGCCTAGACCAGGGACTAGCGGGAGGGGGGACCCAGTACTTC

abundance: NA
d_gene: NA
v_gene: TRBV5-1
j_gene: TRBJ2-7
CDR3aa: CASSYEAGSTYEQYF
CDR3nt: TGCGCCAGCAGCTATGAAGCGGGTTCAACCTACGAGCAGTACTTC

abundance: NA
d_gene: TRBD2
v_gene: TRBV27
j_gene: TRBJ2-1
CDR3aa: CASKYGTSGREQFF
CDR3nt: TGTGCCAGCAAGTACGGGACTAGCGGGAGGGAGCAGTTCTTC

abundance: NA
d_gene: NA
v_gene: TRBV7-7
j_gene: TRBJ2-7
CDR3aa: CASSPPCRGSFRLPYEQYF
CDR3nt: TGTGCCAGCAGCCCCCCCTGCCGGGGGTCCTTTCGTTTGCCCTACGAGCAGTACTTC

abundance: once
d_gene: NA
v_gene: TRBV11-1
j_gene: TRBJ1-1
CDR3aa: CASSPIRGSTEAFF
CDR3nt: TGTGCCAGCAGCCCGATTAGAGGTAGCACTGAAGCTTTCTTT

abundance: NA
d_gene: TRBD1
v_gene: TRBV7-9
j_gene: TRBJ1-5
CDR3aa: CASSSLGQGSNQPQHF
CDR3nt: TGTGCCAGCAGCTCGCTTGGACAGGGTAGCAATCAGCCCCAGCATTTT

abundance: few
d_gene: NA
v_gene: TRBV6-5
j_gene: TRBJ1-2
CDR3aa: CASSYSSGLDYGYTF
CDR3nt: TGTGCCAGCAGTTACTCGTCGGGACTTGACTATGGCTACACCTTC

abundance: NA
d_gene: NA
v_gene: TRBV9
j_gene: TRBJ1-2
CDR3aa: CASSVGLGQNGYGYTF
CDR3nt: TGTGCCAGCAGCGTAGGGTTGGGACAAAACGGCTATGGCTACACCTTC

abundance: few
d_gene: TRBD1
v_gene: TRBV7-9
j_gene: TRBJ1-1
CDR3aa: CASRTDRGPWNTEAFF
CDR3nt: TGTGCCAGCAGGACCGACAGGGGACCGTGGAACACTGAAGCTTTCTTT

abundance: NA
d_gene: TRBD2
v_gene: TRBV9
j_gene: TRBJ2-3
CDR3aa: CASSDRGGLGTDTQYF
CDR3nt: TGTGCCAGCAGCGACCGCGGGGGGTTGGGCACAGATACGCAGTATTTT

abundance: NA
d_gene: TRBD1
v_gene: TRBV6-1
j_gene: TRBJ2-1
CDR3aa: CARGQGPGGEQFF
CDR3nt: TGTGCCAGGGGACAGGGCCCCGGAGGTGAGCAGTTCTTC

abundance: once
d_gene: NA
v_gene: TRBV9
j_gene: TRBJ2-1
CDR3aa: CASSVSASRYNEQFF
CDR3nt: TGTGCCAGCAGCGTATCAGCTAGCAGATACAATGAGCAGTTCTTC

abundance: few
d_gene: NA
v_gene: TRBV2
j_gene: TRBJ1-3
CDR3aa: CASSEVNGAGNTIYF
CDR3nt: TGTGCCAGCAGTGAAGTTAACGGGGCTGGAAACACCATATATTTT

abundance: NA
d_gene: TRBD1
v_gene: TRBV28
j_gene: TRBJ2-7
CDR3aa: CASRKGQKPYEQYF
CDR3nt: TGTGCCAGCAGGAAGGGACAGAAGCCCTACGAGCAGTACTTC

abundance: NA
d_gene: NA
v_gene: TRBV7-6
j_gene: TRBJ2-7
CDR3aa: CASSLGAGEAYEQYF
CDR3nt: TGTGCCAGCAGCTTAGGGGCAGGGGAAGCCTACGAGCAGTACTTC

abundance: NA
d_gene: NA
v_gene: TRBV7-2
j_gene: TRBJ1-5
CDR3aa: CASSLGQIYQPQHF
CDR3nt: TGTGCCAGCAGCTTAGGGCAGATTTATCAGCCCCAGCATTTT

abundance: NA
d_gene: TRBD1
v_gene: TRBV28
j_gene: TRBJ2-5
CDR3aa: CASSPLGQQQETQYF
CDR3nt: TGTGCCAGCAGCCCCCTGGGACAGCAACAAGAGACCCAGTACTTC

abundance: NA
d_gene: NA
v_gene: TRBV7-3
j_gene: TRBJ2-5
CDR3aa: CASSLGTRSFQYF
CDR3nt: TGTGCCAGCAGCTTAGGGACTCGCAGCTTCCAGTACTTC